This TCR beta chain originates from a study of control samples from healthy donors and cancer patients. TCRdb's table, derived via immunoSEQ multiplex PCR, lists solely in-frame clones and lacks some. The sample gives approximately 83,000 clones, over 90% of which show up once; approximately 1.5% is in the top ten. V shed 4 bases, J shed 0 bases, and the junction held 7 bases outside the gene matches. Germline V gene lookup returns CDR1 SGHRS and CDR2 YFSETQ. The CDR3 consists of 16 residues. The sequenced material came from blood. The clonotype was recovered from a woman aged 30 to 39 in good health. This sequence joins TRBV5-1 and TRBJ1-2; the match to TRBD1 covers 9 bases. The CDR3 spells CASSRTGGDTNYGYTF. The CDR3 DNA sequence: TGCGCCAGCAGCCGTACAGGGGGCGACACTAACTATGGCTACACCTTC.